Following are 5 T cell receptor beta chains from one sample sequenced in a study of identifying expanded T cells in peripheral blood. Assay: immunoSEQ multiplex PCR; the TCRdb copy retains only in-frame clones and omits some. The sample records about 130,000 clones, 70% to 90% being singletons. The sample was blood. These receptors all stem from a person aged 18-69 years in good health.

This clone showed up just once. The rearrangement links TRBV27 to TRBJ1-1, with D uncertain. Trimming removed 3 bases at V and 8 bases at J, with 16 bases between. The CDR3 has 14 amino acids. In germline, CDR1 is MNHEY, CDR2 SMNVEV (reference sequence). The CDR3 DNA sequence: TGTGCCAGCAGTTTGTCCGCCTCGGCGTCCGAAGCTTTCTTT. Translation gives CASSLSASASEAFF.

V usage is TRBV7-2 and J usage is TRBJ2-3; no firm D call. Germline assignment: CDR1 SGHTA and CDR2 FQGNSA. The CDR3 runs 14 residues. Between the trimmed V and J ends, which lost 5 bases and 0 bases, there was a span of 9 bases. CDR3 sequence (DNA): TGTGCCAGCAGCATGCCCCTTAGCACAGATACGCAGTATTTT. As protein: CASSMPLSTDTQYF.

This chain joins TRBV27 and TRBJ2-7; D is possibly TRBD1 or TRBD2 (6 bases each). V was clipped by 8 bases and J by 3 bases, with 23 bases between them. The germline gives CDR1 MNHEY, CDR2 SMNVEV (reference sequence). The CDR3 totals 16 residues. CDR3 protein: CASGTLVWGADYEQYF. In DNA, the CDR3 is TGTGCCAGCGGCACCCTCGTGTGGGGGGCGGACTACGAGCAGTACTTC.

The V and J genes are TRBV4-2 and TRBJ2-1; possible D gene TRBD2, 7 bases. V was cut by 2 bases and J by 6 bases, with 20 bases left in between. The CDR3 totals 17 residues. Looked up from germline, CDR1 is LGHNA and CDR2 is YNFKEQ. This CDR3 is CASSQYSGEGVRNEQFF. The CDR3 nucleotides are TGTGCCAGCAGCCAATACAGCGGGGAGGGGGTTCGCAATGAGCAGTTCTTC.

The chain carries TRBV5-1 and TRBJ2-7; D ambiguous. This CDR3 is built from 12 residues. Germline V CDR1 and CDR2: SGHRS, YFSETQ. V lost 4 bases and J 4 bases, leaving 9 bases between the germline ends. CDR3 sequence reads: CASSATRYEQYF. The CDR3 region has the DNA TGCGCCAGCAGCGCGACAAGATACGAGCAGTACTTC.